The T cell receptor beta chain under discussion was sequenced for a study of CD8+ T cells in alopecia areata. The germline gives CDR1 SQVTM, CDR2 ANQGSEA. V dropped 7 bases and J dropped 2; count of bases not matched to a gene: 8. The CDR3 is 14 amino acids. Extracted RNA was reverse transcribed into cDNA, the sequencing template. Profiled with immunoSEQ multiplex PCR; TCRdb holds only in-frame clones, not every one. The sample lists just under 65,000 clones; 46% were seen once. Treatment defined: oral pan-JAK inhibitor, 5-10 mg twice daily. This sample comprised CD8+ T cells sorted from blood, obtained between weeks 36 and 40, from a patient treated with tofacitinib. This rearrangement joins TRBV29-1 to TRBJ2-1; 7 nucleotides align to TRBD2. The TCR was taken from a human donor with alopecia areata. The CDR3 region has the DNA TGCAGCGCTCCGGGAGGCCAAACCTACAATGAGCAGTTCTTC. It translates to CSAPGGQTYNEQFF.